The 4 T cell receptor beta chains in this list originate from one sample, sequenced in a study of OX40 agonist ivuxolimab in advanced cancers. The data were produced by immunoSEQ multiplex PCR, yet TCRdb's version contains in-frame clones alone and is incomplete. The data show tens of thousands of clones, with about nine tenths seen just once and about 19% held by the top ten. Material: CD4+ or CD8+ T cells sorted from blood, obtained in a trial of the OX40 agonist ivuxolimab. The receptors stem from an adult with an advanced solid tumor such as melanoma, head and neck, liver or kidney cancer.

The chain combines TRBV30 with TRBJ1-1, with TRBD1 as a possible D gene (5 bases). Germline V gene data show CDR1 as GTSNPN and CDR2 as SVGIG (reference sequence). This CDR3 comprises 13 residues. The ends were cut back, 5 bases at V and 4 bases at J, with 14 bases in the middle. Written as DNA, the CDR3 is TGTGCCTGGGACAATACAGGATCCACTGAAGCTTTCTTT. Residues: CAWDNTGSTEAFF.

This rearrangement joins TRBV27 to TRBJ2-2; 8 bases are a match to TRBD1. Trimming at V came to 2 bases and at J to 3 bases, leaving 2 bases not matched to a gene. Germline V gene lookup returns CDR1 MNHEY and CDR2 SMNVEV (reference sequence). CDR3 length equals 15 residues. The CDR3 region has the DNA TGTGCCAGCAGTTTAGTACAGGGGGACACCGGGGAGCTGTTTTTT. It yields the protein CASSLVQGDTGELFF.

DNA of the CDR3: TGTGCCAGCAGCTTAAACGCCCTGGGCACTGAAGCTTTCTTT. Translating gives CASSLNALGTEAFF. The V gene is TRBV5-6, the J gene TRBJ1-1; D gene uncertain. CDR3 size: 14 residues. The germline V gene has CDR1 SGHDT and CDR2 YYEEEE. V lost 2 bases to trimming and J lost 4 bases, with 12 bases between them.

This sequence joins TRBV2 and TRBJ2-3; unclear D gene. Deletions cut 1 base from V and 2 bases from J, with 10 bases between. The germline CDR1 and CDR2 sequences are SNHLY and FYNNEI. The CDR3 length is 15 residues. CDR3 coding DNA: TGTGCCAGCAGTGAAGGCAGATTATACACAGATACGCAGTATTTT. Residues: CASSEGRLYTDTQYF.